A selection of T cell receptor beta chains follows, all from one sample in a study of cytomegalovirus exposure and HLA in healthy donors. Produced via immunoSEQ multiplex PCR; TCRdb's table is partial and in-frame only. This table has about 160,000 clones, 80% to 90% appearing once. Input material: PBMCs. The source of these receptors is a woman younger than 30 in good health and CMV-seronegative. CDR3s include the opening cysteine and the closing phenylalanine or tryptophan. The order of the fields is V gene, CDR3 length, clone size, D gene, J gene, CDR3 DNA, CDR3 protein. D genes are given only for firm matches. The size field is filled for only some rows; it gives once, few, many or a size class.

TRBV7-9	15	-	TRBD2	TRBJ2-1	TGTGCCAGCAGCTCTGGGACTAGCGGGAGGGATGAGCAGTTCTTC	CASSSGTSGRDEQFF
TRBV13	14	-	TRBD1	TRBJ2-5	TGTGCCAGCAGCTTGGGACAGGGCCAAGAGACCCAGTACTTC	CASSLGQGQETQYF
TRBV2	14	few	TRBD1	TRBJ2-7	TGTGCCAGCAGTGAAGGGACAGGGAACTACGAGCAGTACTTC	CASSEGTGNYEQYF
TRBV19	13	-	TRBD1	TRBJ1-1	TGTGCCAGTAGTACGACAGGGGGAGAGGGGGCTTTCTTT	CASSTTGGEGAFF
TRBV28	15	-	-	TRBJ2-5	TGTGCCAGCAGTTTACTCCTCGGTCCCTTAAACGGCCAGTACTTC	CASSLLLGPLNGQYF
TRBV28	18	-	-	TRBJ2-1	TGTGCCAGCAGTTTCTACCCAATGGCGGGGACTGCCTACAATGAGCAGTTCTTC	CASSFYPMAGTAYNEQFF
TRBV6-5	15	few	-	TRBJ1-4	TGTGCCAGCAGTCTACAGGGAAGAGAAGGGGAAAAACTGTTTTTT	CASSLQGREGEKLFF
TRBV28	20	-	TRBD1	TRBJ1-1	TGTGCCAGCAGTTTATTCCACGAAGGGACAGGCGTGATAGGCGACACTGAAGCTTTCTTT	CASSLFHEGTGVIGDTEAFF
TRBV7-6	15	-	-	TRBJ1-2	TGTGCCAGCAGCCCAGAGGCACCAGACAACTATGGCTACACCTTC	CASSPEAPDNYGYTF
TRBV5-1	13	-	-	TRBJ2-7	TGCGCCAGCAGCGACGGGAGATATTACGAGCAGTACTTC	CASSDGRYYEQYF
TRBV2	14	-	-	TRBJ1-5	TGTGCCAGCAGTCCAGACGGGGTAAATCAGCCCCAGCATTTT	CASSPDGVNQPQHF
TRBV2	15	-	TRBD1	TRBJ2-7	TGTGCCAGCAGTGAAGCGTTGAGAGGGGGCATCGAGCAGTACTTC	CASSEALRGGIEQYF
TRBV2	13	-	TRBD2	TRBJ2-1	TGTGCCAGCTCTAGCGGAGGGTACAATGAGCAGTTCTTC	CASSSGGYNEQFF
TRBV6-5	16	-	-	TRBJ1-1	TGTGCCAGCAGTTACTCACCCACAAACATGAACACTGAAGCTTTCTTT	CASSYSPTNMNTEAFF
TRBV9	15	-	TRBD1	TRBJ1-4	TGTGCCAGCAGCGTAGAAGGACAGGGGTCTGAAAAACTGTTTTTT	CASSVEGQGSEKLFF
TRBV7-9	15	-	-	TRBJ1-1	TGTGCCAGCAGCTTAGTTTGGCAGGGGCGCACTGAAGCTTTCTTT	CASSLVWQGRTEAFF